This T cell receptor (beta chain) derives from a study of T cells after yellow fever vaccination. Study-wide results and caveats: Clonotypes shared by both compartments, CD4 and CD8, made up a small share. The booster response re-showed most primary clones: 96% CD4, 88% CD8. Any FACS-sorted repertoire could hold abundant clonotypes that contaminate it from the bulk population.

This clonotype showed up just a few times. Antigen specificity is unknown. Template switching by 5'RACE produced TCR cDNA, adding a universal primer site and UMIs. TCRdb re-called the 5' RACE reads with MiXCR, one entry per CDR3 protein. The data show 550,000 or so distinct CDR3 sequences, about 19% seen once. This material consisted of PBMCs, taken 15 days after the yellow fever booster vaccination. This sequence was found in a man aged 30 to 45 who received the YFV17D yellow fever vaccine.

The CDR3 reads CASSSGLAGVARDQETQYF. CDR3 in DNA: TGTGCCAGCTCATCGGGACTAGCGGGAGTGGCTCGGGATCAAGAGACCCAGTACTTC. V gene TRBV18 combines with J gene TRBJ2-5, with 14 bases that match TRBD2. V lost 5 bases, J lost 2 bases, and 13 bases stayed unmatched. Per germline, CDR1 KGHSH and CDR2 LQKENI. There are 19 residues in the CDR3.